Shown below are 30 T cell receptor beta chains from a single sample sequenced in a study of shared clonotypes between healthy human individuals. The table came from immunoSEQ multiplex PCR; TCRdb's copy has only in-frame clones and leaves some out. There are under 2,500,000 clones in the sample; around 95% occur only once, and approximately 0.13% lies in the top ten. Sequenced input: naive CD4+ T cells sorted from blood. Subset here: CD45RA+ positively selected. Receptors originate from a man in his late teens or twenties in good health.

The chain carries TRBV27 and TRBJ2-1; D not certain. The CDR3 runs 14 residues. V lost 7 bases and J 4 bases, leaving 14 bases between the germline ends. The V gene's germline CDR1 is MNHEY and CDR2 SMNVEV (reference sequence). For the CDR3, the DNA is TGTGCCAGCACCCCTTCCAATGGATACAATGAGCAGTTCTTC. Its translation is CASTPSNGYNEQFF.

The genes are TRBV27 and TRBJ1-2; no definite D call. V dropped 4 bases and J dropped 8 bases, with 14 bases sitting between them. Germline values: CDR1 MNHEY, CDR2 SMNVEV (reference sequence). The CDR3 runs 13 residues. The CDR3 loop reads CASSSRLKGGYTF. The CDR3 nucleotides read TGTGCCAGCAGTTCCCGACTCAAAGGGGGCTACACCTTC.

This clone has only one observation. The chain links TRBV10-3 to TRBJ1-3; tentative D call: TRBD1 (5 bases). This CDR3 region has 15 residues. In germline, CDR1 is ENHRY, CDR2 SYGVKD. V lost 2 bases and J lost 2, with 10 bases in between. The CDR3 reads CAISEGPGTGNTIYF. CDR3 in DNA: TGTGCCATCAGTGAGGGTCCAGGGACTGGAAACACCATATATTTT.

The chain combines TRBV6-6 with TRBJ1-2, with D possibly being TRBD1 (6 bases). V was clipped by 1 base and J by 2 bases, with 14 bases between them. There are 16 residues in the CDR3. Germline V gives CDR1 MNHNY, CDR2 SVGAGI (reference sequence). The CDR3 is CASSYYPDRTNYGYTF. Here the CDR3 DNA reads TGTGCCAGCAGTTACTACCCCGACAGGACGAACTATGGCTACACCTTC.

V usage is TRBV7-8 and J usage is TRBJ1-6, with unresolved D. There are 11 residues in the CDR3. The V end was cut by 8 bases, the J end by 10 bases, with 9 bases between. The germline gives CDR1 SGHVS, CDR2 FQNEAQ. DNA of the CDR3: TGTGCCAGCGGGCAGGACTCACCCCTCCACTTT. Its translation: CASGQDSPLHF.

The chain is built from TRBV30 and TRBJ1-2, with D perhaps matching TRBD1 (5 bases). V was cut by 4 bases and J by 7 bases, with 13 bases left in between. In germline, CDR1 is GTSNPN, CDR2 SVGIG (reference sequence). The CDR3 has 12 amino acids. CDR3 sequence (DNA): TGTGCCTGGAATCCCCCGGGGGGTGGCTACACCTTC. Protein product: CAWNPPGGGYTF.

Points on this clone: This same CDR3 is encoded by further DNA sequences in the sample. This chain uses TRBV5-1 with TRBJ2-1; 7 positions agree with TRBD1. Per germline, CDR1 SGHRS and CDR2 YFSETQ. Unmatched junction bases numbered 2, after V lost 0 bases and J lost 2 bases. This CDR3 contains 15 residues. The CDR3 DNA reads as TGCGCCAGCAGCTTGGAGGGGGCGCCCTACAATGAGCAGTTCTTC. Protein product: CASSLEGAPYNEQFF.

The CDR3 DNA reads TGTGCCATCACGAGCCGGGACACTGAAGCTTTCTTT. Its translation: CAITSRDTEAFF. This chain connects TRBV10-3 to TRBJ1-1; D is ambiguous. The CDR3 contains 12 residues. Trimming took off 7 bases at V and 3 bases at J, with 9 bases between the two ends. Per the germline V gene, CDR1 is ENHRY and CDR2 is SYGVKD.

The gene calls are TRBV30 and TRBJ2-5, with D possibly matching TRBD2 (6 bases). Germline assignment: CDR1 GTSNPN and CDR2 SVGIG (reference sequence). Trimming cost V 1 base and J 13 bases, with 10 bases left between them. This CDR3 contains 10 residues. CDR3 sequence (DNA): TGTGCCTGGAGTGAGGGGACTTTGTACTTC. This encodes CAWSEGTLYF.

V gene TRBV18 combines with J gene TRBJ2-7, with D tentatively TRBD1 or TRBD2 (5 bases each). Trimming pared 0 bases from V and 2 bases from J, leaving 11 bases between. CDR1 and CDR2 (germline): KGHSH, LQKENI. CDR3 length: 15 residues. CDR3 in DNA: TGTGCCAGCTCACCACCTTCGACAGCGGCCTACGAGCAGTACTTC. This gives the protein CASSPPSTAAYEQYF.

V and J are TRBV7-9 and TRBJ1-2, with TRBD1 as a possible D gene (6 bases). V gave up 0 bases and J gave up 7 bases, with 9 bases separating them. Germline values: CDR1 SEHNR, CDR2 FQNEAQ (reference sequence). This CDR3 is 13 amino acids long. The CDR3 DNA reads TGTGCCAGCAGCTTAGCACAGGGCGGTGGCTACACCTTC. It is translated as CASSLAQGGGYTF.

This chain joins TRBV7-8 and TRBJ2-3; D perhaps matches TRBD1 (6 bases). The CDR3 sequence is 14 residues long. Trimming took off 5 bases at V and 0 bases at J, with 9 bases between the two ends. Germline V gene data show CDR1 as SGHVS and CDR2 as FQNEAQ. The DNA of the CDR3 is TGTGCCAGCAGCCCAGGGGCCAGCACAGATACGCAGTATTTT. This sequence encodes CASSPGASTDTQYF. Full variable domain (missing parts from reference TRBV7-8 and TRBJ2-3): GAGVSQSPRYKVAKRGQDVALRCDPISGHVSLFWYQQALGQGPEFLTYFQNEAQLDKSGLPSDRFFAERPEGSVSTLKIQRTQQEDSAVYLCASSPGASTDTQYFGPGTRLTVL.

The J gene is TRBJ2-7, the V gene TRBV6-1, with 9 bases fitting TRBD2. From germline, CDR1 is MNHNS and CDR2 SASEGT. The CDR3 runs to 16 residues. V shed 2 bases, J shed 1 base, and the junction held 6 bases outside the gene matches. DNA for the CDR3: TGTGCCAGCAGTGAATTTAGCGGGAGAACGTCCTACGAGCAGTACTTC. Its protein product is CASSEFSGRTSYEQYF.

This rearrangement joins TRBV5-1 to TRBJ2-1; the D is unclear. Germline V gives CDR1 SGHRS, CDR2 YFSETQ. V was trimmed by 4 bases and J by 9 bases, leaving 14 bases between them. The CDR3 loop spans 13 amino acids. CDR3 sequence (DNA): TGCGCCAGCAGCACAATGCGGTCCGGTGAGCAGTTCTTC. Residues: CASSTMRSGEQFF.

This clone was counted once. Other DNA sequences in the sample encode the same CDR3. The chain links TRBV18 to TRBJ2-3; no firm D call. Germline CDR1 is KGHSH and CDR2 is LQKENI. CDR3 length equals 13 residues. Deletions cut 1 base from V and 0 bases from J, with 2 bases between. CDR3 in amino acids: CASSPLSTDTQYF. The CDR3 coding sequence is TGTGCCAGCTCACCACTAAGCACAGATACGCAGTATTTT.

The chain employs TRBV5-4 and TRBJ2-3; possible D gene TRBD2, 6 bases. The CDR3 is made up of 13 amino acids. Germline V gene lookup returns CDR1 SGHNT and CDR2 YYREEE (reference sequence). V shed 7 bases and J shed 4 bases, with 13 bases lying between them. The CDR3, as DNA: TGTGCCAGCGAGCTATCGGGGGCAGATACGCAGTATTTT. Its protein product is CASELSGADTQYF.

The chain recombines TRBV7-9 with TRBJ1-2; D is uncertain. Trimming cost V 7 bases and J 7 bases, with 16 bases left between them. Germline assignment: CDR1 SEHNR and CDR2 FQNEAQ (reference sequence). This CDR3 comprises 13 residues. CDR3: CASTNSGDRGYTF. Here the CDR3 DNA reads TGTGCCAGCACCAACTCCGGGGATCGTGGCTACACCTTC.

Here the CDR3 reads CATSRDRWVGEQFF. In DNA, the CDR3 is TGTGCCACCAGCAGAGATAGGTGGGTGGGAGAGCAGTTCTTC. This sequence joins TRBV15 and TRBJ2-1; D is uncertain. V shed 0 bases and J shed 10 bases, with 13 bases lying between them. Germline CDR1 reads LNHNV; CDR2 reads YYDKDF (reference sequence). This CDR3 is built from 14 residues.

This chain uses TRBV7-6 with TRBJ2-5, with 10 bases matching TRBD2. Germline-derived CDR1 and CDR2 are SGHVS and FNYEAQ. Losses at the gene ends were 4 bases for V and 4 bases for J; bases not matched to a gene: 15. The CDR3 length is 18 residues. The CDR3 DNA is TGTGCCAGCAGCTCTCATGCGGGACTAGCGTCCCTTCGAGAGACCCAGTACTTC. This codes for CASSSHAGLASLRETQYF.

The CDR3 DNA sequence: TGCGCCAGCAGCTCCGAGGGGACATCCGGAAACACCATATATTTT. Protein product: CASSSEGTSGNTIYF. The gene calls are TRBV5-1 and TRBJ1-3; possible D gene TRBD1, 6 bases. V was shortened by 3 bases and J by 4 bases, with 14 bases between the two germline ends. Germline CDR1 and CDR2: SGHRS and YFSETQ. This CDR3 contains 15 residues.

V gene TRBV5-6 combines with J gene TRBJ1-3; a possible D gene is TRBD1 (5 bases). This CDR3 region has 15 residues. Germline CDR1 is SGHDT and CDR2 is YYEEEE. V lost 3 bases to trimming and J lost 0 bases, with 10 bases between them. The CDR3 region is CASSWGGFSGNTIYF. The CDR3 coding sequence is TGTGCCAGCAGCTGGGGCGGTTTCTCTGGAAACACCATATATTTT.

The chain joins TRBV7-9 to TRBJ1-1; D is undetermined. The V gene's germline CDR1 is SEHNR and CDR2 FQNEAQ (reference sequence). The CDR3 sequence is 14 residues long. V lost 8 bases and J 0 bases, leaving 13 bases between the germline ends. The CDR3 DNA follows: TGTGCCAGCGCCCAACCCCCGATGAACACTGAAGCTTTCTTT. Protein: CASAQPPMNTEAFF.

Concerning this clone: Distinct nucleotide sequences in the sample also encode this CDR3. V usage is TRBV27 and J usage is TRBJ2-7; a weak D match, TRBD1 (5 bases). V was clipped by 9 bases and J by 3 bases, with 18 bases between them. This CDR3 is built from 14 residues. Per germline, CDR1 MNHEY and CDR2 SMNVEV (reference sequence). This CDR3 reads CASRAGQGVYEQYF. The CDR3 DNA follows: TGTGCCAGTCGAGCTGGGCAGGGCGTCTACGAGCAGTACTTC.

The chain couples TRBV7-3 to TRBJ1-2, with no clear D. The ends were cut back, 4 bases at V and 13 bases at J, with 13 bases in the middle. CDR3 length: 11 residues. In germline, CDR1 is SGHTA, CDR2 FQGTGA. The CDR3 DNA reads TGTGCCAGCAGCTCGCCGGGCAGACTCACCTTC. This gives the protein CASSSPGRLTF.

The table lists this clone with a count of one. The V and J genes are TRBV2 and TRBJ2-7, with D unresolved. The CDR3 extends over 12 amino acids. Per germline, CDR1 SNHLY and CDR2 FYNNEI. Trimming left V 4 bases short and J 5 bases short, with 9 bases between. The CDR3 nucleotides are TGTGCCAGCAGTGGGGATTCCAACGAGCAGTACTTC. Its protein is CASSGDSNEQYF.

This chain uses TRBV11-2 with TRBJ2-3; D perhaps matches TRBD2 (5 bases). The V gene's germline CDR1 is SGHAT and CDR2 FQNNGV. There are 16 residues in the CDR3. Trimming removed 1 base from V and 0 bases from J, with 11 bases in between. CDR3 amino acids: CASSLASHLSTDTQYF. The CDR3 DNA sequence: TGTGCCAGCAGCTTAGCTAGCCACCTTAGCACAGATACGCAGTATTTT.

This clone was detected once. The chain joins TRBV25-1 to TRBJ2-5; 8 nucleotides match TRBD2. Germline assignment: CDR1 MGHDK and CDR2 SYGVNS. With V trimmed by 3 bases and J by 1 base, 4 bases remained unmatched. The CDR3 runs 15 residues. In DNA, the CDR3 is TGTGCCAGCAGTGAGACCGGGAGGGGCCAAGAGACCCAGTACTTC. Translating it yields CASSETGRGQETQYF.

Worth noting for this clone: This sample also contains other DNA sequences that code for the same CDR3. This chain links TRBV30 with TRBJ1-5; 7 bases match TRBD1. V lost 4 bases and J lost 4; bases outside the gene matches: 4. This CDR3 spans 13 amino acids. Germline CDR1 GTSNPN, CDR2 SVGIG (reference sequence). The CDR3 nucleotides are TGTGCCTGGACCAGACAGGGAAATCAGCCCCAGCATTTT. This gives the protein CAWTRQGNQPQHF.

The chain combines TRBV7-9 with TRBJ2-7; 9 bases match TRBD1. Germline V gives CDR1 SEHNR, CDR2 FQNEAQ (reference sequence). The junction had 4 bases not matched to a gene; V was cut back by 5 bases and J by 5 bases. The CDR3 sequence is 13 residues long. CDR3 bases: TGTGCCAGCAGCGTTGGGACAGGGAACGAGCAGTACTTC. This encodes CASSVGTGNEQYF.

The V call is TRBV10-3, the J call TRBJ2-5, with 9 bases lining up with TRBD2. The CDR3 is made up of 14 amino acids. With V trimmed by 6 bases and J by 5 bases, 7 bases remained unmatched. Germline CDR1 and CDR2: ENHRY and SYGVKD. In nucleotides, the CDR3 is TGTGCCATCAGCTTGGGACTAGCAGCCGAGACCCAGTACTTC. Its translation: CAISLGLAAETQYF.